This TCR beta chain is from a study of chemoradiotherapy in HPV16-positive cancers. The table came from immunoSEQ multiplex PCR; TCRdb's copy has only in-frame clones and leaves some out. The data hold thousands of clones, with roughly 80% observed a single time. CDR3 length: 13 residues. V was cut by 3 bases and J by 4 bases, with 9 bases left in between. Germline V CDR1 and CDR2: SGHNT, YENEEA. This chain joins TRBV11-3 and TRBJ1-1; D gene unclear. The specimen was collected from a patient who underwent chemoradiotherapy. The sequence was obtained from a human donor with HPV-associated anogenital cancer. The DNA for the CDR3 is TGTGCCAGCAGCTTTCGTATAGGCACTGAAGCTTTCTTT. This sequence encodes CASSFRIGTEAFF.